This TCR beta chain was sequenced in a study of PD-L1 blockade in urothelial cancer. Study-level information: About 90% of the roughly 29 patients were men who had bladder-origin urothelial cancer.

CDR1 and CDR2 (germline): LNHDA, SQIVND (reference sequence). The CDR3 extends over 14 amino acids. V gave up 7 bases and J gave up 0 bases, with 11 bases separating them. This clone has a handful of counts. Antigen unknown. Each PCR received spiked synthetic TCR analog templates. Sequenced by immunoSEQ multiplex PCR; TCRdb stores in-frame clones only, minus some. The repertoire has fewer than 85,000 clones, roughly 86% of them found once; the top ten carry about 11%. Time point noted: peripheral blood 6 weeks after treatment start. Disease in patients was locally advanced or metastatic urothelial carcinoma. Study findings and constraints: When measured at 3 weeks, tumor-associated blood clones expanded more in durable-benefit patients.

The source of this sequence is a man in his 60s with urothelial cancer. The material sequenced was PBMCs, taken around atezolizumab (anti-PD-L1) treatment. The chain carries TRBV19 and TRBJ2-3; D call uncertain. The CDR3 region is CASTVADSTDTQYF. DNA of the CDR3: TGTGCCAGTACCGTGGCGGATAGCACAGATACGCAGTATTTT.